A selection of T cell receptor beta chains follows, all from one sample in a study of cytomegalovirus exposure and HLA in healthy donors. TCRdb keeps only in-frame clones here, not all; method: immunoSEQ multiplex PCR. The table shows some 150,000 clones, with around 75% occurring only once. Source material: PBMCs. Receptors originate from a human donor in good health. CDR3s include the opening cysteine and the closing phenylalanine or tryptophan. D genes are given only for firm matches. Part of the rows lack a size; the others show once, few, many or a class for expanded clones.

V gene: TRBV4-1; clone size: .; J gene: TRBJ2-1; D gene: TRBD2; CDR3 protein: CASSQPAVGGAIEQFF; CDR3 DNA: TGCGCCAGCAGCCAACCCGCTGTCGGGGGGGCCATTGAGCAGTTCTTC
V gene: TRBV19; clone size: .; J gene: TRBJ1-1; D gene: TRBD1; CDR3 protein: CASRIDRVAEAFF; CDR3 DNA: TGTGCCAGTAGGATCGACAGGGTCGCTGAAGCTTTCTTT
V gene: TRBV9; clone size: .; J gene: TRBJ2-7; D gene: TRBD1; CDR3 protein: CASSGHEDRAGEQYF; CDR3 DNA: TGTGCCAGCAGCGGACACGAGGACAGGGCGGGGGAGCAGTACTTC
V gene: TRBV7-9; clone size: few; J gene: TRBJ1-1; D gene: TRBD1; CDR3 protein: CASRSTGENTEAFF; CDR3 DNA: TGTGCCAGCAGATCAACAGGGGAGAACACTGAAGCTTTCTTT
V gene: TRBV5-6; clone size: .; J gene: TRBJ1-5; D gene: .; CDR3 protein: CASSSYRKSSNQPQHF; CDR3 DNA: TGTGCCAGCAGCTCTTACAGGAAATCTAGCAATCAGCCCCAGCATTTT
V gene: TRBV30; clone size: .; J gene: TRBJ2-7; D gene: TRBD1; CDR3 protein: CAWSTGTGSYEQYF; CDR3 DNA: TGTGCCTGGAGTACCGGGACAGGCTCCTACGAGCAGTACTTC
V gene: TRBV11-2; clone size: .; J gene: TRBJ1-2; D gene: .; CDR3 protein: CASSLQQLYGYTF; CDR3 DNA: TGTGCCAGCAGTCTCCAACAGCTCTATGGCTACACCTTC
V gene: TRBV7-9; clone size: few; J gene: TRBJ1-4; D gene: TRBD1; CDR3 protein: CASSRDRVQEKLFF; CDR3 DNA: TGTGCCAGCAGCCGGGACAGGGTACAGGAAAAACTGTTTTTT
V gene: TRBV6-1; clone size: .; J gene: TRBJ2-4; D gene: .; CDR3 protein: CASSGGTVKAKNIQYF; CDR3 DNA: TGTGCCAGCAGTGGCGGGACAGTCAAAGCCAAAAACATTCAGTACTTC
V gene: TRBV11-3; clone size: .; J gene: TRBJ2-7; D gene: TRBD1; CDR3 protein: CASSRGQGAYEQYF; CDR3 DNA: TGTGCCAGCAGCCGAGGACAGGGGGCTTACGAGCAGTACTTC
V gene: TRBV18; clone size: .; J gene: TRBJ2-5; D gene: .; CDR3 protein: CASSGKTEDQETQYF; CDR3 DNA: TGTGCCAGCTCGGGAAAGACAGAGGACCAAGAGACCCAGTACTTC
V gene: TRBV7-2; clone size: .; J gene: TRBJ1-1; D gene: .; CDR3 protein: CASSLGRVTEAFF; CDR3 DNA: TGTGCCAGCAGCTTAGGGAGGGTGACTGAAGCTTTCTTT
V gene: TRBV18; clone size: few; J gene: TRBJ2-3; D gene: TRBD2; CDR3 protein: CASSPFGGLSTDTQYF; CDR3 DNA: TGTGCCAGCTCACCCTTCGGGGGGTTATCCACAGATACGCAGTATTTT
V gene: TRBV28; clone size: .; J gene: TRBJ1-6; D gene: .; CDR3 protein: CASRPGGSPLHF; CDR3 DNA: TGTGCCAGCAGGCCAGGAGGGTCACCCCTCCACTTT
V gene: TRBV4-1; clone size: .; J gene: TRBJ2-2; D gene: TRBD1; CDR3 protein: CASSQKKGAGTGELFF; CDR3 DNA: TGCGCCAGCAGCCAAAAGAAGGGGGCCGGCACCGGGGAGCTGTTTTTT
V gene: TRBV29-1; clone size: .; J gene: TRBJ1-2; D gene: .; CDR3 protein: CSVDRGGSHGYPF; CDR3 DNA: TGCAGCGTTGATCGGGGGGGTTCCCATGGCTACCCCTTC
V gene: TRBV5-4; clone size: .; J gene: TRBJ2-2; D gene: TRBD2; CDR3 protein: CASSLERGNTGELFF; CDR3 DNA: TGTGCCAGCAGCTTGGAGCGGGGAAACACCGGGGAGCTGTTTTTT
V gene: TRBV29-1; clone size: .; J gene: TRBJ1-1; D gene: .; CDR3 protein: CSVVRGLNTEAFF; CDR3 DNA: TGCAGCGTTGTTAGGGGTTTGAACACTGAAGCTTTCTTT
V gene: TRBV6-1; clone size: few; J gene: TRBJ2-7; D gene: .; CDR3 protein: CASKERPNYEQYF; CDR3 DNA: TGTGCCAGCAAAGAAAGGCCAAACTACGAGCAGTACTTC
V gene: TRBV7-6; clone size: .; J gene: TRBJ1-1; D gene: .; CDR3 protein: CASSQSRVTEAFF; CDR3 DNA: TGTGCCAGCAGCCAGTCCAGGGTCACTGAAGCTTTCTTT
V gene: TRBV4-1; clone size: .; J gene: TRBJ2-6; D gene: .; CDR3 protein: CASSQGGGGRVTGANVLTF; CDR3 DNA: TGCGCCAGCAGCCAAGGCGGGGGCGGGAGAGTCACTGGGGCCAACGTCCTGACTTTC
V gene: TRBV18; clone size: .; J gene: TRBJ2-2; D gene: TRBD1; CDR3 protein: CASTDRSGQGTGELFF; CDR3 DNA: TGTGCCAGCACTGATCGATCGGGACAGGGGACCGGGGAGCTGTTTTTT